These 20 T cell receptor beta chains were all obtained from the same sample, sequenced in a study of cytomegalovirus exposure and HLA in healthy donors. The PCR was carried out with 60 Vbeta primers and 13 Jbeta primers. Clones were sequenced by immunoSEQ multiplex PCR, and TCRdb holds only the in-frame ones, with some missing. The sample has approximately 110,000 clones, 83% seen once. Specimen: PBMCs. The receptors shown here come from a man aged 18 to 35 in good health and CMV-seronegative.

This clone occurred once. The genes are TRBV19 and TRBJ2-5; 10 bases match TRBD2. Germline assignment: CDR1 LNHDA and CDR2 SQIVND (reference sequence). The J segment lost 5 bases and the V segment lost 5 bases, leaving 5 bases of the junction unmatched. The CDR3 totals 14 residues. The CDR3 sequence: CASSPPGLAETQYF. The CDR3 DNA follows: TGTGCCAGTAGTCCCCCGGGACTAGCGGAGACCCAGTACTTC.

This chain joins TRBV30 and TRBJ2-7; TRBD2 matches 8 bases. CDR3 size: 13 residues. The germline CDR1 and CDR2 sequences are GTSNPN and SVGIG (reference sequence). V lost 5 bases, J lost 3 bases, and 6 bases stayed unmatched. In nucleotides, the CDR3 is TGTGCCTGGTCGGGACTAGGAGGCTACGAGCAGTACTTC. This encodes CAWSGLGGYEQYF.

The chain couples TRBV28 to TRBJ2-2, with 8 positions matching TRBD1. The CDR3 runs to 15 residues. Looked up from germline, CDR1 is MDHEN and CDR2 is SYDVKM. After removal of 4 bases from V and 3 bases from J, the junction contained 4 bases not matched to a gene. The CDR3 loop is CASSSRTGYTGELFF. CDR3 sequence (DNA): TGTGCCAGCAGTTCTCGGACAGGGTACACCGGGGAGCTGTTTTTT.

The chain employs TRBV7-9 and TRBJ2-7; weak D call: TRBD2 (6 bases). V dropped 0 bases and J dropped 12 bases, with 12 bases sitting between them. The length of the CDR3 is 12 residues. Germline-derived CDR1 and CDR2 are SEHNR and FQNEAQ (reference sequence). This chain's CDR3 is CASSLAWGEAYF. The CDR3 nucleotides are TGTGCCAGCAGCTTAGCGTGGGGGGAGGCGTACTTC. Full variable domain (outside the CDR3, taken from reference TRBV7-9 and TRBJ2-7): DTGVSQNPRHKITKRGQNVTFRCDPISEHNRLYWYRQTLGQGPEFLTYFQNEAQLEKSRLLSDRFSAERPKGSFSTLEIQRTEQGDSAMYLCASSLAWGEAYFGPGTRLTVT.

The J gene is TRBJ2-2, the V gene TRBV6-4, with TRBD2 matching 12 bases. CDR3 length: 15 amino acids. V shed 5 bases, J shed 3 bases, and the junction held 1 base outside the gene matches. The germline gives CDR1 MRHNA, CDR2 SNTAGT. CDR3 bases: TGTGCCAGCAGTCGACTAGCGGGGGACACCGGGGAGCTGTTTTTT. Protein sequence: CASSRLAGDTGELFF.

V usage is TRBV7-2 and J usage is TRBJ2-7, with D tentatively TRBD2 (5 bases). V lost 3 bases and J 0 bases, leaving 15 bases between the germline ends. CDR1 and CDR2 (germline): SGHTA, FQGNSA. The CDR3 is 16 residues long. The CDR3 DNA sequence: TGTGCCAGCAGCTTCCTGACCGGGAAAAGCTCCTACGAGCAGTACTTC. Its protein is CASSFLTGKSSYEQYF.

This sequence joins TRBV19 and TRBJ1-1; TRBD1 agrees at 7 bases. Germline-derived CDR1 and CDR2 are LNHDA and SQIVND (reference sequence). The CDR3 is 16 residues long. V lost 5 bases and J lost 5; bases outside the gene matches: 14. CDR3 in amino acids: CASSLSPQGVFTEAFF. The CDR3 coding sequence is TGTGCCAGTAGTCTATCCCCTCAGGGGGTTTTTACTGAAGCTTTCTTT.

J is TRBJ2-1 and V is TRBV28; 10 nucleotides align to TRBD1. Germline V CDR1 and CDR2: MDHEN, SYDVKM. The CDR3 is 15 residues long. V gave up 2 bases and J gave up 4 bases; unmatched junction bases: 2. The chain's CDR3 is CASSLGDRGYNEQFF. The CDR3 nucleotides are TGTGCCAGCAGTTTAGGGGACAGGGGTTACAATGAGCAGTTCTTC.

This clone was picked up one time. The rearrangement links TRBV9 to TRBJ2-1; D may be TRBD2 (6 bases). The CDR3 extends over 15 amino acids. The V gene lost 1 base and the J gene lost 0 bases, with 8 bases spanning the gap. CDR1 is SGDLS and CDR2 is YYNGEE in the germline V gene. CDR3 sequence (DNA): TGTGCCAGCAGCGTACCGACTAGCTCCTACAATGAGCAGTTCTTC. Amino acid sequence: CASSVPTSSYNEQFF.

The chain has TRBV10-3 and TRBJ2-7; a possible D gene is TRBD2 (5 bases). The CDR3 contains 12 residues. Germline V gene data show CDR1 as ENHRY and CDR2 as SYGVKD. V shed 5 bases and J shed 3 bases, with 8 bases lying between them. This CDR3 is CAISSSGYEQYF. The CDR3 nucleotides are TGTGCCATCAGTTCGAGCGGCTACGAGCAGTACTTC.

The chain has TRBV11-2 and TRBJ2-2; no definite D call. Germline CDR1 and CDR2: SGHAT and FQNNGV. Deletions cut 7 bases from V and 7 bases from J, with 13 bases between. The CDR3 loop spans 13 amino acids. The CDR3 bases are TGTGCCAGCAACTCCTACTCCGGCGGGGAGCTGTTTTTT. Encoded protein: CASNSYSGGELFF.

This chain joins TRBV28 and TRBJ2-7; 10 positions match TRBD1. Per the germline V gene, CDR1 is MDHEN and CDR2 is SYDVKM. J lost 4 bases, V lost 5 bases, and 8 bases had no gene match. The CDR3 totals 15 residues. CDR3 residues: CASSQSGQGGYEQYF. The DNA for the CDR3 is TGTGCCAGCAGTCAATCAGGACAGGGGGGGTACGAGCAGTACTTC.

CDR3 nucleotide sequence: TGTGCCAGTAGCCCTCAGGGGAACAAAAACATTCAGTACTTC. Its protein product is CASSPQGNKNIQYF. V is TRBV19 and J is TRBJ2-4; D perhaps matches TRBD1 (6 bases). The CDR3 spans 14 residues. Trimming left V 6 bases short and J 3 bases short, with 12 bases between. CDR1 LNHDA and CDR2 SQIVND come from the germline V gene (reference sequence).

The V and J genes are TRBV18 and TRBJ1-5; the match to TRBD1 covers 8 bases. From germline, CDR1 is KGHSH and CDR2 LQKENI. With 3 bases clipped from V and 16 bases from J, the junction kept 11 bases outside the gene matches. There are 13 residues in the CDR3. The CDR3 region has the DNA TGTGCCAGCTCACCTGAGGGCGACAGGGGTAAACATTTT. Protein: CASSPEGDRGKHF. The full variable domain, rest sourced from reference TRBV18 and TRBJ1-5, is NAGVMQNPRHLVRRRGQEARLRCSPMKGHSHVYWYRQLPEEGLKFMVYLQKENIIDESGMPKERFSAEFPKEGPSILRIQQVVRGDSAAYFCASSPEGDRGKHFGDGTRLSIL.

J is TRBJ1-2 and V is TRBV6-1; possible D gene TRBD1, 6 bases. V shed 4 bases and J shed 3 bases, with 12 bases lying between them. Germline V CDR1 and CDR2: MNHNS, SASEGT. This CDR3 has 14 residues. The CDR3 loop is CASSGLAGDYGYTF. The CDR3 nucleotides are TGTGCCAGCAGTGGATTGGCAGGGGACTATGGCTACACCTTC.

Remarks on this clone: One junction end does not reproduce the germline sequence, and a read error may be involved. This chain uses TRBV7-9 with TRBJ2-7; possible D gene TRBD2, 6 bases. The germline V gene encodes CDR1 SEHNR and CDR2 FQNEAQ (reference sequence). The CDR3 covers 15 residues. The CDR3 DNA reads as TGTTCCAGCAGCTCAAGACTAGTTGGTAACTACGAGCAGTACTTC. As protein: CSSSSRLVGNYEQYF.

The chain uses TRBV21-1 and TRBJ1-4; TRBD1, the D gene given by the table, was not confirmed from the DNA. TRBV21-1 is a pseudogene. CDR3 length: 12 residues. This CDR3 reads CASSKAYEKLFF. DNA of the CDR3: TGTGCCAGCAGCAAGGCATATGAAAAACTGTTTTTT.

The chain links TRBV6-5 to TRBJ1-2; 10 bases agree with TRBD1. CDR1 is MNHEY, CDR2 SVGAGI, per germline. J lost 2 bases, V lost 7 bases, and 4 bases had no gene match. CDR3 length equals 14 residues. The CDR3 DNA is TGTGCCAGCAAGATGGGACAGGGGAACTATGGCTACACCTTC. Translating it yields CASKMGQGNYGYTF.

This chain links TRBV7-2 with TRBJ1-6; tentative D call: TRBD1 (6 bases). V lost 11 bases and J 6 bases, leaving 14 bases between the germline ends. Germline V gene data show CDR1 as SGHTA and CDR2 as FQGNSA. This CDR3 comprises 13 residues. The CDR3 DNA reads TGTGCCGGCACCCCGGACAGTAATTCACCCCTCCACTTT. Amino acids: CAGTPDSNSPLHF.

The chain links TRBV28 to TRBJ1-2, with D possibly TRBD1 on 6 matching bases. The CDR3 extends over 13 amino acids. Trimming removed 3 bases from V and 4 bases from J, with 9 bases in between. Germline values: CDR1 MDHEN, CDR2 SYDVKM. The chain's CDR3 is CASSLDSLYGYTF. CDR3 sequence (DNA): TGTGCCAGCAGTTTGGACAGCCTCTATGGCTACACCTTC.